These T cell receptor beta chains were read from a single sample in a study of T cell responses to AZD1222 COVID-19 vaccine. Profiled with immunoSEQ multiplex PCR; TCRdb holds only in-frame clones, not every one. This repertoire shows roughly 140,000 clones, under 95% found once; its top ten account for just under 2%. The sample was peripheral blood, taken 28 days after the second AZD1222 dose. The receptor source for this set is an adult who received the AZD1222 COVID-19 vaccine. CDR3s leave out the opening cysteine and the closing phenylalanine or tryptophan.

>TRBV2
ASYSNSGNTIY
>TRBV27
ASSPLATAYEQY
>TRBV6-5
ASSYYPGGEVDEQF
>TRBV5-1
ASRTDPSLLRGDTQY
>TRBV12-3/TRBV12-4
ASSLSREQF
>TRBV13
ASSLLNEQF
>TRBV29-1
SAGTARNPFGYT
>TRBV7-2
ASSLAMGQGPSYSYGYT
>TRBV7-2
ASSLGGPANGYT
>TRBV7-3
ASSLWGGNTEAF
>TRBV19
ASMEGTQSYNEQF
>TRBV10-3
AISEGPIYEQY
>TRBV7-9
ASSVAGGESSYNEQF
>TRBV9
ASSNQDRVNTEAF
>TRBV29-1
SVARSGETQY
>TRBV5-1
ASSRTTAMNTEAF
>TRBV19
ASSSPLGSSSRADTQY
>TRBV4-2
ASSQKTSGATHEKLF
>TRBV5-3
ARSLDRDSLYNSPLH
>TRBV6-5
ASRRVSGAGNTIY
>TRBV19
AITGATGSGYT
>TRBV29-1
SANRVATEAF
>TRBV3-1/TRBV3-2
ASSQAQTYEQY
>TRBV7-2
ASSLSDRVRYGYT
>TRBV9
ASSVGGSYEQY
>TRBV7-9
ASSRDRSQGSDEKLF
>TRBV9
ASSVNRAGEKLF
>TRBV6-5
ASSTAGPRSEQF
>TRBV5-5
ASSSRTGTTGNTIY